This T cell receptor beta chain was sequenced in a study of blood T cell repertoires in COVID-19. Study at large: The cDNA or gDNA used as material had been derived from T cells, B-cell-depleted T cells, or PBMCs.

Looked up from germline, CDR1 is KGHSH and CDR2 is LQKENI. Trimming removed 1 base at V and 4 bases at J, with 13 bases between. This CDR3 region has 15 residues. Authors' data handling: Cell counts per sample came from amplifying reference gene primers. TCRdb keeps only in-frame clones here, not all; method: immunoSEQ multiplex PCR. Clone size and the V and J calls come from that table; the DNA yielded D and trimming. This sample carries about 370,000 clones, around 87% of them seen once, and the ten largest clones take about 1%. The age range of participants was 18 to 89 years, with residence in approximately 25 US areas.

This chain uses TRBV18 with TRBJ1-1; D unclear. The TCR originated in a man aged 18 to 30 who had recovered from COVID-19. Sequencing was performed on PBMCs or T cells enriched from blood (not recorded which). The CDR3 spells CASSPRQIAGTEAFF. The CDR3 bases are TGTGCCAGCTCACCACGGCAGATAGCGGGCACTGAAGCTTTCTTT. The whole variable domain, remainder taken from reference TRBV18 and TRBJ1-1, is NAGVMQNPRHLVRRRGQEARLRCSPMKGHSHVYWYRQLPEEGLKFMVYLQKENIIDESGMPKERFSAEFPKEGPSILRIQQVVRGDSAAYFCASSPRQIAGTEAFFGQGTRLTVV.